Listed here are 7 T cell receptor beta chains from one sample, sequenced in a study of cytomegalovirus exposure and HLA in healthy donors. The assay was immunoSEQ multiplex PCR, and TCRdb's table has in-frame clones only and misses some. This table has roughly 250,000 clones, approximately 90% appearing once. Sequencing was performed on PBMCs. Every receptor here comes from a man aged 18-30 years in good health and CMV-seronegative.

V is TRBV2 and J is TRBJ2-2; TRBD1 is a possible D gene (5 bases). Trimming cost V 0 bases and J 7 bases, with 12 bases left between them. The V gene's germline CDR1 is SNHLY and CDR2 FYNNEI. This CDR3 comprises 15 residues. DNA of the CDR3: TGTGCCAGCAGTGAAGCCACCAGGGCCGGCGGGGAGCTGTTTTTT. This encodes CASSEATRAGGELFF.

The chain couples TRBV27 to TRBJ2-7, with TRBD2 identical over 11 bases. The CDR3 is 15 amino acids. In germline, CDR1 is MNHEY, CDR2 SMNVEV (reference sequence). J gave up 3 bases and V 3 bases, and 4 bases lay outside the gene matches. CDR3 residues: CASSFRTSGGYEQYF. In nucleotides, the CDR3 is TGTGCCAGCAGTTTCCGAACTAGCGGGGGCTACGAGCAGTACTTC.

The chain joins TRBV15 to TRBJ1-2, with 8 bases fitting TRBD1. CDR3 length equals 16 residues. The junction had 9 bases not matched to a gene; V was cut back by 2 bases and J by 4 bases. Looked up from germline, CDR1 is LNHNV and CDR2 is YYDKDF (reference sequence). The CDR3 DNA reads TGTGCCACCAGCAGAAATCCACAGGGGGAGTCCTATGGCTACACCTTC. Translation: CATSRNPQGESYGYTF.

The rearrangement links TRBV18 to TRBJ2-2; D unclear. Per the germline V gene, CDR1 is KGHSH and CDR2 is LQKENI. V was trimmed by 4 bases and J by 4 bases, leaving 7 bases between them. The CDR3 length is 13 residues. Here the CDR3 reads CASSLSSTGELFF. The CDR3 DNA follows: TGTGCCAGCTCACTTTCTAGCACCGGGGAGCTGTTTTTT. The full variable domain, in which reference TRBV18 and TRBJ2-2 provide the parts outside the CDR3, is NAGVMQNPRHLVRRRGQEARLRCSPMKGHSHVYWYRQLPEEGLKFMVYLQKENIIDESGMPKERFSAEFPKEGPSILRIQQVVRGDSAAYFCASSLSSTGELFFGEGSRLTVL.

This chain uses TRBV5-4 with TRBJ2-2, with a weak D call TRBD1 (6 bases). Trimming shortened V by 4 bases and J by 3 bases, and 10 bases separated the two germline ends. CDR3 length: 14 residues. The V gene's germline CDR1 is SGHNT and CDR2 YYREEE (reference sequence). This CDR3 reads CASSGAGDTGELFF. In nucleotides, the CDR3 is TGTGCCAGCAGCGGGGCAGGGGACACCGGGGAGCTGTTTTTT.

The chain carries TRBV18 and TRBJ1-6; the D is unclear. This CDR3 region has 14 residues. Per the germline V gene, CDR1 is KGHSH and CDR2 is LQKENI. V was trimmed by 2 bases and J by 6 bases, leaving 8 bases between them. This CDR3 reads CASSPYSSNSPLHF. DNA for the CDR3: TGTGCCAGCTCACCATACAGCTCTAATTCACCCCTCCACTTT.

The chain recombines TRBV5-4 with TRBJ2-7; TRBD1 matches at 8 bases. From germline, CDR1 is SGHNT and CDR2 YYREEE (reference sequence). This CDR3 is built from 15 residues. The ends lost 3 bases at V and 3 bases at J; junction bases unmatched: 8. Written as DNA, the CDR3 is TGTGCCAGCAGCTCCGCCGGACAGGGTATCTACGAGCAGTACTTC. It yields the protein CASSSAGQGIYEQYF.